A selection of T cell receptor beta chains follows, all from one sample in a study of PD-1 blockade in classical Hodgkin lymphoma. Some clones are missing from TCRdb's copy, which holds only in-frame ones; the method was immunoSEQ multiplex PCR. Of about 21,000 clones in the sample, roughly two thirds are singletons; the top ten hold over 4.5%. The sample here was peripheral blood mononuclear cells (PBMCs), taken at baseline. These receptors originate from a human donor with classical Hodgkin lymphoma. Both conserved end residues are part of each CDR3. The order of the fields is D gene, V gene, clone size, J gene, CDR3 DNA, CDR3 protein. D genes are given only for firm matches. Not all rows give a size; the values are once, few, many and, for expanded clones, a class.

>-|TRBV5-5|-|TRBJ1-1
TGTGCCAGCAGCTTGGTCCCGGTAGGTGAAGCTTTCTTT
CASSLVPVGEAFF
>TRBD1|TRBV5-1|-|TRBJ1-6
TGCGCCAGCGGCGGTCAGGGGGCGGGTAATTCACCCCTCCACTTT
CASGGQGAGNSPLHF
>-|TRBV5-1|few|TRBJ2-6
TGCGCCAGCACGACCTCTGGGGCCAACGTCCTGACTTTC
CASTTSGANVLTF
>-|TRBV6-1|-|TRBJ2-3
TGTGCCAGCCTTCGGGCTAGCACAGATACGCAGTATTTT
CASLRASTDTQYF
>TRBD1|TRBV19|-|TRBJ2-3
TGTGCCAGTAGTGGCCGGGACAGGGGACCAGATACGCAGTATTTT
CASSGRDRGPDTQYF
>-|TRBV4-2|-|TRBJ2-3
TGTGCCAGCAGCCAAGTAGCCGGAGGGGGGGACACAGATACGCAGTATTTT
CASSQVAGGGDTDTQYF
>-|TRBV13|-|TRBJ1-2
TGTGCCAGCAGCTTAGATGGCCAGACTAACTATGGCTACACCTTC
CASSLDGQTNYGYTF
>TRBD1|TRBV15|-|TRBJ2-7
TGTGCCACCAGCAGAGAGGGACAGGGCTACGAGCAGTACTTC
CATSREGQGYEQYF
>-|TRBV19|-|TRBJ1-1
TGTGCCACCTCCCGGGACACAATGAACACTGAAGCTTTCTTT
CATSRDTMNTEAFF
>-|TRBV19|-|TRBJ2-7
TGTGCCAGTAGTATTTTCTTTGCAGGAACACCTTACGAGCAGTACTTC
CASSIFFAGTPYEQYF
>TRBD2|TRBV11-1|-|TRBJ2-1
TGTGCCAGCAGCTTAGTCCGGGGACTAGCGGGAGCTGGGCAGTTCTTC
CASSLVRGLAGAGQFF
>-|TRBV5-1|-|TRBJ2-2
TGCGCCAGCAGCTTGAGTCCAGCAAACACCGGGGAGCTGTTTTTT
CASSLSPANTGELFF
>TRBD1|TRBV30|-|TRBJ1-2
TGTGCCTGGAGTGTACAGACAGGGGATAACTATGGCTACACCTTC
CAWSVQTGDNYGYTF
>-|TRBV7-6|-|TRBJ2-7
TGTGCCAGCAGCCGAGGAGGGGGGCCGACCTACGAGCAGTACTTC
CASSRGGGPTYEQYF
>-|TRBV18|-|TRBJ2-7
TGTGCCAGCTCACCAGAACAAGGGACCTTCTACGAGCAGTACTTC
CASSPEQGTFYEQYF
>-|TRBV21-1|-|TRBJ1-5
TGTGCCAGCAGCCCCCCCCATAGGTTGGATCAGCCCCAGCATTTT
CASSPPHRLDQPQHF
>TRBD1|TRBV4-3|few|TRBJ2-7
TGCGCCAGCAGCCAAGAAATTGGGACAGGGTTCAGATCCTACGAGCAGTACTTC
CASSQEIGTGFRSYEQYF
>-|TRBV7-2|-|TRBJ2-3
TGTGCCAGCAGCCTAAGAACCTCAAAACAGGTGGATACGCAGTATTTT
CASSLRTSKQVDTQYF
>-|TRBV12-5|-|TRBJ2-1
TGTGCTAGTGGTTTGGTGCCAGGACGGGTGAGGTCCTACAATGAGCAGTTCTTC
CASGLVPGRVRSYNEQFF
>-|TRBV6-6|medium-sized|TRBJ2-4
TGTGCCAGCAGCTCACTGCGGCTAGCCAAAAACATTCAGTACTTC
CASSSLRLAKNIQYF
>-|TRBV27|-|TRBJ1-6
TGTGCCAGCAGCGCCTTAGGGTCCAATTCACCCCTCCACTTT
CASSALGSNSPLHF
>-|TRBV28|-|TRBJ1-5
TGTGCCAGCAGTTTTGGGCTTTGGAAGGGGCTCCAGCCCCAGCATTTT
CASSFGLWKGLQPQHF
>-|TRBV5-1|-|TRBJ2-3
TGCGCCAGCAGCCGGGGGCGGTCAGTCGGCACAGATACGCAGTATTTT
CASSRGRSVGTDTQYF
>TRBD2|TRBV28|-|TRBJ2-1
TGTGCCAGCAGTCCTCAACTAGCGGGGGGGCCCTACAATGAGCAGTTCTTC
CASSPQLAGGPYNEQFF
>TRBD1|TRBV5-1|-|TRBJ2-5
TGCGCCAGCAGCTTGGGACAGGGTCAAGAGACCCAGTACTTC
CASSLGQGQETQYF
>TRBD1|TRBV6-1|-|TRBJ2-5
TGTGCCAGCAGTGGACAGGGTGGGAAGAGGGAGACCCAGTACTTC
CASSGQGGKRETQYF
>-|TRBV30|-|TRBJ1-2
TGTGCCTGGGATCCTCGTCAGGGCAATGGCTACACCTTC
CAWDPRQGNGYTF
>-|TRBV30|-|TRBJ1-6
TGTGCCTGGAGTGCAGGGAATAATTCACCCCTCCACTTT
CAWSAGNNSPLHF
>-|TRBV6-6|-|TRBJ2-7
TGTGCCAGCAGTTACGGGGCAGGAGGCGGGTGGGAGCAGTACTTC
CASSYGAGGGWEQYF
>-|TRBV6-1|few|TRBJ1-6
TGTGCCAGCAGGCCGCAGGGTAATAATTCACCCCTCCACTTT
CASRPQGNNSPLHF
>-|TRBV28|-|TRBJ2-3
TGTGCCAGCAGTTTCGGGGACACAGATACGCAGTATTTT
CASSFGDTDTQYF
>TRBD2|TRBV4-3|-|TRBJ2-3
TGCGCCAGCAGCCAAGATGGGACTACTTTAGATACGCAGTATTTT
CASSQDGTTLDTQYF
>TRBD1|TRBV29-1|-|TRBJ1-2
TGCAGCCTCACAAACCCGGACAGGCCAGACTATGGCTACACCTTC
CSLTNPDRPDYGYTF
>TRBD2|TRBV5-1|-|TRBJ2-2
TGCGCCAGCAGTCAGCGGGAGGTGACGAACACCGGGGAGCTGTTTTTT
CASSQREVTNTGELFF
>-|TRBV19|-|TRBJ1-5
TGTGCCAGTATGGGGGAATTTAGCAATCAGCCCCAGCATTTT
CASMGEFSNQPQHF
>-|TRBV15|-|TRBJ2-4
TGTGCCACCAGCACCCCATCCAGGGTTTCCAAAAACATTCAGTACTTC
CATSTPSRVSKNIQYF
>-|TRBV28|-|TRBJ2-3
TGTGCCAGCAGTTTCGCCGGGGTGGGCACAGATACGCAGTATTTT
CASSFAGVGTDTQYF
>-|TRBV28|once|TRBJ1-3
TGTGCCAGCAGTTCCGTGGACTCTGGAAACACCATATATTTT
CASSSVDSGNTIYF
>-|TRBV6-1|-|TRBJ2-1
TGTGCCAGCAGGGCCATGGGCCGGTGGGGCAATGAGCAGTTCTTC
CASRAMGRWGNEQFF
>-|TRBV5-8|-|TRBJ2-7
TGTGCCAGCAGCTCGGCGGCAACCGGCCTGCACGAGCAGTACTTC
CASSSAATGLHEQYF
>TRBD2|TRBV5-1|-|TRBJ2-1
TGCGCCAGCAGAGGGACTAGCGGGCCGAATGAGCAGTTCTTC
CASRGTSGPNEQFF
>TRBD1|TRBV5-4|-|TRBJ1-6
TGTGCCAGCAGCCCGGACAGGGGTTATTCACCCCTCCACTTT
CASSPDRGYSPLHF
>TRBD2|TRBV10-3|-|TRBJ2-3
TGTGCCATCAGTGACGCCTCGCTAGCGGGGGGCCTAGATACGCAGTATTTT
CAISDASLAGGLDTQYF
>TRBD1|TRBV2|once|TRBJ1-4
TGTGCCAGCAAAAATGACAGGGGCGGTGAAAAACTGTTTTTT
CASKNDRGGEKLFF
>-|TRBV30|-|TRBJ2-2
TGTGCCTGGAGTGGGGATCTAGGGGAGCTGTTTTTT
CAWSGDLGELFF
>-|TRBV6-6|-|TRBJ2-7
TGTGCCAGCAGTTCCTCTTTAGCAAGAGAGCAGTACTTC
CASSSSLAREQYF
>TRBD2|TRBV19|-|TRBJ2-5
TGTGCCAGTAGTGCCGCGGGGGGCCGAGAGACCCAGTACTTC
CASSAAGGRETQYF
>-|TRBV19|-|TRBJ2-1
TGTGCCAGCGAGGGGTGGGAGCGGAATGAGCAGTTCTTC
CASEGWERNEQFF
>-|TRBV19|-|TRBJ2-7
TGTGCCAGTAGTATCGTAACGGCACCTACCTACGAGCAGTACTTC
CASSIVTAPTYEQYF
>-|TRBV15|few|TRBJ2-5
TGTGCCACCAGCTTAGACCCACAGGTTCGGCCGACCCAGTACTTC
CATSLDPQVRPTQYF
>-|TRBV28|-|TRBJ1-5
TGTGCCAGCAGCTCGCCCCCCACAGCCCAGCATTTT
CASSSPPTAQHF
>TRBD2|TRBV7-2|few|TRBJ2-7
TGTGCCAGCAGCTTCAAAACCCCGGGGGTAGCGGGGGAGTACGAGCAGTACTTC
CASSFKTPGVAGEYEQYF
>TRBD2|TRBV7-7|medium-sized|TRBJ2-5
TGTGCCAGCAGCTTAAATGGCGGGAGGGCCGGTGAGACCCAGTACTTC
CASSLNGGRAGETQYF